This T cell receptor (delta chain) was identified during a study of gamma-delta T cells after stem cell transplantation. TCRdb reanalysed the RT-PCR reads with CATT. The sample holds around 2,500 delta-chain clones, about 23% seen once. This clone was seen a few times. The likely explanation is a read error, given a far larger clone one base away. In germline, CDR1 is GEAIGNYY, CDR2 EKD. The CDR3 spans 18 residues. The sequencing input was gamma-delta T cells. The chain links TRDV2 to TRDJ1, with 9 bases that match TRDD3. The TCR comes from a human donor. It is not recorded whose cells these are; they may come from a transplant donor. Written as DNA, the CDR3 is TGTGCCTGTGACACGCCCTGGGGGATCCAATCGTACACCGATAAACCCATCTTT. It translates to CACDTPWGIQSYTDKPIF.